These 27 T cell receptor beta chains were sequenced from one sample in a study of radiation and T cells in renal cell carcinoma. Stated treatment: 15 Gy SBRT to primary tumor, nephrectomy 4 weeks later. The method was immunoSEQ multiplex PCR; TCRdb's version includes in-frame clones alone and lacks a portion of them. The table has about 15,000 clones, roughly 64% seen once. The sample was tumor tissue, taken from a patient whose treatment included radiotherapy and nephrectomy. These receptors all come from a woman aged 65 to 85 with renal cell carcinoma.

This clone came up a few times. The chain is built from TRBV28 and TRBJ1-2; a weak D match, TRBD1 (5 bases). The CDR3 runs to 13 residues. Trimming shortened V by 7 bases and J by 4 bases, and 13 bases separated the two germline ends. Per germline, CDR1 MDHEN and CDR2 SYDVKM. The DNA of the CDR3 is TGTGCCAGCATAACCTCGGGGACCTATGGCTACACCTTC. Translated: CASITSGTYGYTF.

This chain connects TRBV6-1 to TRBJ2-7; D gene ambiguous. Germline CDR1 and CDR2: MNHNS and SASEGT. Trimming removed 2 bases from V and 0 bases from J, with 14 bases in between. The CDR3 is 16 amino acids. The CDR3 bases are TGTGCCAGCAGTGAATATCGGTTGTCGGCCTCCTACGAGCAGTACTTC. This sequence encodes CASSEYRLSASYEQYF.

This chain uses TRBV27 with TRBJ1-2; no clear D gene. Germline loops: CDR1 MNHEY, CDR2 SMNVEV (reference sequence). Deletions cut 5 bases from V and 6 bases from J, with 13 bases between. The CDR3 has 13 amino acids. In nucleotides, the CDR3 is TGTGCCAGCAGTCCCCAAGGGTCCCATGGCTACACCTTC. Protein sequence: CASSPQGSHGYTF.

The chain recombines TRBV18 with TRBJ1-1; D is unclear. The CDR3 length is 12 residues. CDR1 and CDR2 (germline): KGHSH, LQKENI. Trimming stripped 3 bases from V and 12 bases from J, with 14 bases between. The CDR3 sequence: CASSPFREGSFF. CDR3 DNA sequence: TGTGCCAGCTCACCTTTCCGGGAAGGGTCTTTCTTT.

The chain links TRBV21-1 to TRBJ2-7. TRBV21-1 has pseudogene status. This CDR3 is 14 amino acids long. The CDR3 coding sequence is TGTGCCAGCAGCAAAGAGGGCCATTCCTACGAGCAGTACTTC. This translates into CASSKEGHSYEQYF.

The rearrangement links TRBV4-2 to TRBJ2-1; weak D call: TRBD2 (7 bases). The V and J ends lost 3 bases and 7 bases respectively, with 19 bases between them. The CDR3 spans 16 residues. Germline assignment: CDR1 LGHNA and CDR2 YNFKEQ. In DNA form, the CDR3 reads TGTGCCAGCAGCCACCTGGGGGCGGGAGCTGAAAATGAGCAGTTCTTC. Its translation is CASSHLGAGAENEQFF.

V usage is TRBV4-1 and J usage is TRBJ1-5, with D possibly matching TRBD1 (6 bases). Germline V gene lookup returns CDR1 MGHRA and CDR2 YSYEKL. The CDR3 length is 17 residues. V was trimmed by 6 bases and J by 1 base, leaving 19 bases between them. The CDR3 loop is CASSPESVGASNQPQHF. The CDR3 nucleotides read TGCGCCAGCAGTCCCGAGTCTGTGGGGGCGAGCAATCAGCCCCAGCATTTT.

This clone appeared a single time. The chain's CDR3 is CASSLQAAVNTEAFF. CDR3 coding DNA: TGTGCCAGTAGTCTCCAGGCGGCAGTAAACACTGAAGCTTTCTTT. The rearrangement uses TRBV19 and TRBJ1-1; the D is unclear. The V gene lost 5 bases and the J gene lost 2 bases, with 15 bases spanning the gap. The CDR3 is 15 residues long. Germline CDR1 and CDR2: LNHDA and SQIVND (reference sequence).

For the CDR3, the DNA is TGCGCCAGCAGTTCACAGGGTCTCTCCCTCTACGAGCAGTACTTC. Amino acid sequence: CASSSQGLSLYEQYF. The chain links TRBV5-1 to TRBJ2-7, with a weak D call TRBD1 (6 bases). Trimming pared 5 bases from V and 3 bases from J, leaving 18 bases between. The CDR3 is made up of 15 amino acids. Germline values: CDR1 SGHRS, CDR2 YFSETQ.

The V and J genes are TRBV2 and TRBJ2-1; 7 bases fit TRBD2. The V and J ends lost 6 bases and 0 bases, in that order; junction bases with no gene match: 5. The CDR3 consists of 15 residues. The germline gives CDR1 SNHLY, CDR2 FYNNEI. This CDR3 reads CASSIAGSSYNEQFF. The CDR3 DNA reads TGTGCCAGCAGCATAGCGGGCAGCTCCTACAATGAGCAGTTCTTC.

The rearrangement links TRBV5-6 to TRBJ1-4, with 9 bases aligning to TRBD1. Trimming cost V 1 base and J 7 bases; bases outside gene matches: 8. Per the germline V gene, CDR1 is SGHDT and CDR2 is YYEEEE. The CDR3 runs 16 residues. The CDR3 reads CASSLSNRGQGEKLFF. Written as DNA, the CDR3 is TGTGCCAGCAGCTTGTCCAACAGGGGGCAGGGTGAAAAACTGTTTTTT.

The V and J genes are TRBV6-5 and TRBJ2-5; D ambiguous. The germline V gene encodes CDR1 MNHEY and CDR2 SVGAGI. Trimming pared 5 bases from V and 4 bases from J, leaving 11 bases between. The CDR3 runs 13 residues. DNA for the CDR3: TGTGCCAGCAGTAGGGCTTCAGGAGAGACCCAGTACTTC. This gives the protein CASSRASGETQYF.

The gene calls are TRBV6-1 and TRBJ1-2; a possible D gene is TRBD1 (6 bases). V dropped 4 bases and J dropped 2 bases, with 8 bases sitting between them. The CDR3 has 13 residues. Germline CDR1 is MNHNS and CDR2 is SASEGT. The CDR3 sequence is CASSAGANYGYTF. The DNA for the CDR3 is TGTGCCAGCAGTGCGGGGGCGAACTATGGCTACACCTTC.

CDR3 coding DNA: TGTGCCAGCAGCTTGATCGGCGGGCCTGAAGAGACCCAGTACTTC. Translating gives CASSLIGGPEETQYF. The chain has TRBV7-7 and TRBJ2-5, with D possibly TRBD2 on 5 matching bases. CDR1 and CDR2 (germline): SSHAT, FNYEAQ (reference sequence). V was shortened by 3 bases and J by 3 bases, with 14 bases between the two germline ends. This CDR3 region has 15 residues.

This chain uses TRBV6-6 with TRBJ2-3; possible D gene TRBD1, 5 bases. The germline V gene encodes CDR1 MNHNY and CDR2 SVGAGI (reference sequence). V was cut by 3 bases and J by 4 bases, with 14 bases left in between. The CDR3 extends over 15 amino acids. CDR3 in DNA: TGTGCCAGCAGTTATGGGCAGGGTGGGGCAGATACGCAGTATTTT. Translated: CASSYGQGGADTQYF.

This clone has at least ten counts. This same CDR3 is encoded by further DNA sequences in the sample. The chain carries TRBV5-1 and TRBJ2-5, with D maybe TRBD1 (8 bases). Trimming removed 0 bases at V and 2 bases at J, with 17 bases between. CDR3 size: 17 residues. CDR1 and CDR2 from the germline V gene are SGHRS and YFSETQ. CDR3 region: CASSLAYTGGGQETQYF. The CDR3 DNA follows: TGCGCCAGCAGCTTGGCCTATACAGGGGGGGGGCAAGAGACCCAGTACTTC.

This clone has a handful of counts. The chain couples TRBV4-3 to TRBJ2-7, with TRBD1 matching 12 bases. The V gene's germline CDR1 is LGHNA and CDR2 YSLEER. This CDR3 is built from 14 residues. V lost 4 bases and J lost 5; bases outside the gene matches: 3. CDR3: CASSRRDRGHEQYF. CDR3 in DNA: TGCGCCAGCAGCCGCAGGGACAGGGGGCACGAGCAGTACTTC.

Here the CDR3 reads CASSVRSFWGTDTQYF. CDR3 nucleotide sequence: TGTGCCAGCAGCGTGAGATCATTTTGGGGCACAGATACGCAGTATTTT. The V and J genes are TRBV9 and TRBJ2-3; D gene ambiguous. The germline CDR1 and CDR2 sequences are SGDLS and YYNGEE. The ends were cut back, 2 bases at V and 1 base at J, with 14 bases in the middle. This CDR3 contains 16 residues.

The J gene is TRBJ2-3, the V gene TRBV7-2, with 12 nucleotides matching TRBD2. J gave up 8 bases and V 4 bases, and 7 bases lay outside the gene matches. Germline CDR1 and CDR2: SGHTA and FQGNSA. The CDR3 has 15 amino acids. This chain's CDR3 is CASSSPSGGASTQYF. CDR3 sequence (DNA): TGTGCCAGCAGCTCTCCTAGCGGGGGGGCGAGTACGCAGTATTTT.

By proportion, this clone is medium-sized. The chain links TRBV9 to TRBJ1-1; 7 bases are a match to TRBD1. In germline, CDR1 is SGDLS, CDR2 YYNGEE. V was pared by 4 bases and J by 5 bases, with 11 bases of the junction left unmatched. The length of the CDR3 is 15 residues. CDR3 sequence (DNA): TGTGCCAGCAGCTCGACGACAGGGCTCCCAACTGAAGCTTTCTTT. This translates into CASSSTTGLPTEAFF.

The rearrangement joins TRBV15 to TRBJ1-1; 10 nucleotides align to TRBD1. CDR1 is LNHNV, CDR2 YYDKDF, per germline (reference sequence). J gave up 5 bases and V 5 bases, and 5 bases lay outside the gene matches. The CDR3 contains 14 residues. CDR3: CATSRQGASTEAFF. The CDR3, as DNA: TGTGCCACCAGCCGACAGGGGGCATCGACTGAAGCTTTCTTT.

This clone was detected a few times. CDR3 region: CASSLDRRGLFF. The CDR3 DNA reads TGTGCCAGCAGTCTGGACAGAAGGGGCCTGTTTTTT. The chain has TRBV14 and TRBJ1-4; TRBD1 is a possible D gene (6 bases). Germline V gene data show CDR1 as SGHDN and CDR2 as FVKESK. CDR3 length equals 12 residues. The V and J ends lost 6 bases and 14 bases respectively, with 16 bases between them.

This clone was observed a single time. The chain uses TRBV4-1 and TRBJ2-2, with D possibly being TRBD1 (5 bases). V was clipped by 4 bases and J by 1 base, with 7 bases between them. The length of the CDR3 is 14 residues. The germline V gene has CDR1 MGHRA and CDR2 YSYEKL. The CDR3 region has the DNA TGCGCCAGCAGCCCGGACATGAACACCGGGGAGCTGTTTTTT. This gives the protein CASSPDMNTGELFF.

The gene calls are TRBV4-1 and TRBJ1-4, with 7 bases identical to TRBD1. This CDR3 spans 17 amino acids. Germline V gene data show CDR1 as MGHRA and CDR2 as YSYEKL. Germline trimming cut 2 bases from V and 5 bases from J; bases unmatched to any gene: 11. For the CDR3, the DNA is TGCGCCAGCAGCCAACTTACCGGACAGGCTATAAATGAAAAACTGTTTTTT. Translation: CASSQLTGQAINEKLFF.

The rearrangement links TRBV10-1 to TRBJ2-2; D gene uncertain. Germline V gives CDR1 WNHNN, CDR2 SYGVQD (reference sequence). This CDR3 region has 13 residues. V lost 5 bases and J 5 bases, leaving 9 bases between the germline ends. DNA of the CDR3: TGCGCCAGCAGTTCTGAAGGTACCGGGGAGCTGTTTTTT. Translation gives CASSSEGTGELFF.

This chain joins TRBV13 and TRBJ2-7; 7 bases match TRBD1. Germline loops: CDR1 PRHDT, CDR2 FYEKMQ (reference sequence). J was trimmed by 3 bases and V by 4 bases; bases with no gene match: 15. CDR3 length equals 17 residues. The CDR3 is CASSSKRYAGTDYEQYF. The CDR3 DNA sequence: TGTGCCAGCAGCTCGAAGAGATACGCCGGGACAGACTACGAGCAGTACTTC. The full variable domain, rest sourced from reference TRBV13 and TRBJ2-7, is AAGVIQSPRHLIKEKRETATLKCYPIPRHDTVYWYQQGPGQDPQFLISFYEKMQSDKGSIPDRFSAQQFSDYHSELNMSSLELGDSALYFCASSSKRYAGTDYEQYFGPGTRLTVT.

The chain recombines TRBV6-5 with TRBJ2-5; 10 bases agree with TRBD2. CDR3 length equals 15 residues. Germline V gene lookup returns CDR1 MNHEY and CDR2 SVGAGI. V lost 6 bases and J lost 2; bases outside the gene matches: 6. The DNA of the CDR3 is TGTGCCAGCAGCTCAGCGGGAGGGGTGCAAGAGACCCAGTACTTC. Protein product: CASSSAGGVQETQYF.